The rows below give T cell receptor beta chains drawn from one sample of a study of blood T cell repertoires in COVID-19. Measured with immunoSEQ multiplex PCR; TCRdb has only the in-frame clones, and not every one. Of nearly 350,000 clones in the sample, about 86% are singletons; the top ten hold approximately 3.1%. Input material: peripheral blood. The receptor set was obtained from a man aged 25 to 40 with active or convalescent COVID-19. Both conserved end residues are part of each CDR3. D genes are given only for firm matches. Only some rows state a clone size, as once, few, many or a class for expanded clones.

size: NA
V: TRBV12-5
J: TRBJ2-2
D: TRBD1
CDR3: CASGTHPSGTGVARVGELFF
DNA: TGTGCTAGTGGTACTCACCCCTCCGGGACAGGGGTAGCGCGGGTCGGGGAGCTGTTTTTT

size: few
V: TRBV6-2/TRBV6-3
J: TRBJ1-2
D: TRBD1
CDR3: CASSPGRTGVGYGYTF
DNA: TGTGCCAGCAGCCCCGGACGGACAGGGGTGGGCTATGGCTACACCTTC

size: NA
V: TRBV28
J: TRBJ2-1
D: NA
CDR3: CASSNLGGLGGEQFF
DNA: TGTGCCAGCAGTAACCTGGGAGGTCTGGGAGGTGAGCAGTTCTTC

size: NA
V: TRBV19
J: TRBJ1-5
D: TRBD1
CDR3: CASSVTGVNQPQHF
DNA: TGTGCCAGTAGTGTGACAGGGGTGAATCAGCCCCAGCATTTT

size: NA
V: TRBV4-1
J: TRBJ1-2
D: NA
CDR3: CASSQDRPDSINYGYTF
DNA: TGCGCCAGCAGCCAGGATCGCCCGGACAGTATTAACTATGGCTACACCTTC

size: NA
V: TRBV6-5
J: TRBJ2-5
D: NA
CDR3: CASSYHRDETQYF
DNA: TGTGCCAGCAGTTACCACAGGGACGAGACCCAGTACTTC

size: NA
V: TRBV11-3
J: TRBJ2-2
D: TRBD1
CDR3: CASSLSVTGKNGELFF
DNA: TGTGCCAGCAGCTTATCCGTGACAGGGAAGAACGGGGAGCTGTTTTTT

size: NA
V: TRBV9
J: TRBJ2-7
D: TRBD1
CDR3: CASSPGQGMRYEQYF
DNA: TGTGCCAGCAGCCCAGGACAGGGGATGCGATACGAGCAGTACTTC

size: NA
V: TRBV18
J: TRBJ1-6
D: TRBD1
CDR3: CASSRDREGSPLHF
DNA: TGTGCCAGCTCACGGGACAGGGAAGGGTCACCCCTCCACTTT

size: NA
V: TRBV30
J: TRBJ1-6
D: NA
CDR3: CAWSTDNSPLHF
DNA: TGTGCCTGGAGTACAGATAATTCACCCCTCCACTTT

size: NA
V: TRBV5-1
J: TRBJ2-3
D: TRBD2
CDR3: CASSLAAGVGADTQYF
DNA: TGCGCCAGCAGCTTGGCCGCGGGGGTTGGAGCAGATACGCAGTATTTT

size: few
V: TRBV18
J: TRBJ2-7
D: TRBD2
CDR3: CASSPAGVGSYEQYF
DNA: TGTGCCAGCTCACCAGCGGGAGTGGGGTCCTACGAGCAGTACTTC

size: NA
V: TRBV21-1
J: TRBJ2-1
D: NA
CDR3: CASSKGRTSCFDEQFF
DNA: TGTGCCAGCAGCAAAGGTAGGACTAGCTGTTTCGATGAGCAGTTCTTC

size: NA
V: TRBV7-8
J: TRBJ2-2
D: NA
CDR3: CASSLSGGWVLVRSGELFF
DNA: TGTGCCAGCAGCTTATCCGGGGGTTGGGTTTTAGTCAGGTCCGGGGAGCTGTTTTTT

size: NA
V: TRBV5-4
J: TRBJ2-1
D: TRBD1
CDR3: CASSDDDRGERNEQFF
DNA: TGTGCCAGCAGCGATGATGACAGGGGTGAGCGCAATGAGCAGTTCTTC

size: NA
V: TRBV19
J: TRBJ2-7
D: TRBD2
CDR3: CASSRGGVQLEQYF
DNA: TGTGCCAGTAGTCGGGGGGGAGTACAGCTCGAGCAGTACTTC

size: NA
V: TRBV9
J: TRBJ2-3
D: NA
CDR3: CASSVAGGGTDTQYF
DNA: TGTGCCAGCAGCGTAGCTGGAGGGGGCACAGATACGCAGTATTTT

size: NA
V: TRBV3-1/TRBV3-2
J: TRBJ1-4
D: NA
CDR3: CASSGVEKLFF
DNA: TGTGCCAGCAGCGGAGTGGAAAAACTGTTTTTT

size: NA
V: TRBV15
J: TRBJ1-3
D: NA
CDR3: CATSRDRGSGNTIYF
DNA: TGTGCCACCAGCAGAGACCGGGGATCTGGAAACACCATATATTTT

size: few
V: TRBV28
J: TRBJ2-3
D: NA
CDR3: CASSLDSSTDTQYF
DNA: TGTGCCAGCAGTTTAGACTCTAGCACAGATACGCAGTATTTT

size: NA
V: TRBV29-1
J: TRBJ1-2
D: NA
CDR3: CSVGQSPTNYGYTF
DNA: TGCAGCGTTGGACAGTCCCCCACGAACTATGGCTACACCTTC

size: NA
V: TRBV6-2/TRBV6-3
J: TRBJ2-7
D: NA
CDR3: CASSLGLTITYEQYF
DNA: TGTGCCAGCAGTCTAGGACTTACTATTACCTACGAGCAGTACTTC

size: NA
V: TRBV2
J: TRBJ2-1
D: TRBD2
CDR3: CASKLAGVKGEQFF
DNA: TGTGCCAGCAAGCTAGCGGGAGTAAAGGGTGAGCAGTTCTTC

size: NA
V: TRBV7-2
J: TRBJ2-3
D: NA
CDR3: CASSLVTADTQYF
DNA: TGTGCCAGCAGCTTAGTGACAGCAGATACGCAGTATTTT

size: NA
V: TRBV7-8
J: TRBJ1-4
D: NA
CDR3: CASSSPGRGEKLFF
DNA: TGTGCCAGCAGCTCCCCAGGGAGGGGGGAAAAACTGTTTTTT

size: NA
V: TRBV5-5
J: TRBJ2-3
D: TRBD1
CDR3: CASSPGTGVADTQYF
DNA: TGTGCCAGCAGCCCCGGGACAGGGGTAGCAGATACGCAGTATTTT